This T cell receptor (beta chain) was sequenced for a study of CD8+ T cells in alopecia areata. Following extraction, RNA underwent reverse transcription to cDNA, which served as the sequencing template. Only in-frame clones appear in the TCRdb table, and some are missing; sequencing was by immunoSEQ multiplex PCR. The sample shows 170,000 or so clones, over 50% of them seen only once. The CDR3 totals 12 residues. The V gene's germline CDR1 is GTSNPN and CDR2 SVGIG (reference sequence). Trimming left V 0 bases short and J 12 bases short, with 12 bases between. This TCR was recovered from a human donor with alopecia areata. The V gene is TRBV30, the J gene TRBJ2-1; possibly TRBD1 for D (5 bases). Sequences were derived from CD4+ T cells sorted from blood, sampled at week 0. CDR3 bases: TGTGCCTGGAGTGTGTCCAACCAGGGGCAGTTCTTC. It encodes CAWSVSNQGQFF.